Detailed here is one T cell receptor beta chain. In the source study's methods: Estimation of nucleated cell counts was performed using reference gene primer amplification. Data came from immunoSEQ multiplex PCR; TCRdb stores just in-frame clones and leaves some out. V and J calls and clone size are given by that table; D and trimming were obtained from the DNA. The sample has more than 95,000 clones, roughly 76% seen once. The data originate from a study of blood T cell repertoires in COVID-19. Study in general: Acute-phase and convalescent COVID-19 samples originated in the United States, Italy and Spain. The cDNA or gDNA used as material had been derived from T cells, B-cell-depleted T cells, or PBMCs.

CDR1 and CDR2 from the germline V gene are SGDLS and YYNGEE. The CDR3 is 17 amino acids. The trim removed 4 bases at V and 4 bases at J, leaving 10 bases unmatched. The sequenced material came from peripheral blood. This TCR came from a woman in her seventies with acute or convalescent COVID-19. V gene TRBV9 combines with J gene TRBJ2-3; 12 bases are a match to TRBD2. Here the CDR3 DNA reads TGTGCCAGCAGCCAAAACTTACTAGCGGGGGGCGCAGATACGCAGTATTTT. Residues: CASSQNLLAGGADTQYF.